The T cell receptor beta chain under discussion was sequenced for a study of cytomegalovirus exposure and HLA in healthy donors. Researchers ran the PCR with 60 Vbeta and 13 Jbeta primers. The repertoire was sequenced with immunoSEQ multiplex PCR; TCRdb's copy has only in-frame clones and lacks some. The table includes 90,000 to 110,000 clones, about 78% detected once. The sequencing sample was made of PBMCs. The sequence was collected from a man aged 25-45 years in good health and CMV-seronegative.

As DNA, the CDR3 is TGTGCCAGCAGACCGGGACAAGCACTCAACTATGGCTACACCTTC. It is translated as CASRPGQALNYGYTF. The chain is built from TRBV28 and TRBJ1-2, with D perhaps matching TRBD1 (6 bases). The V and J ends lost 6 bases and 2 bases respectively, with 16 bases between them. The CDR3 has 15 residues. CDR1 is MDHEN and CDR2 is SYDVKM in the germline V gene.